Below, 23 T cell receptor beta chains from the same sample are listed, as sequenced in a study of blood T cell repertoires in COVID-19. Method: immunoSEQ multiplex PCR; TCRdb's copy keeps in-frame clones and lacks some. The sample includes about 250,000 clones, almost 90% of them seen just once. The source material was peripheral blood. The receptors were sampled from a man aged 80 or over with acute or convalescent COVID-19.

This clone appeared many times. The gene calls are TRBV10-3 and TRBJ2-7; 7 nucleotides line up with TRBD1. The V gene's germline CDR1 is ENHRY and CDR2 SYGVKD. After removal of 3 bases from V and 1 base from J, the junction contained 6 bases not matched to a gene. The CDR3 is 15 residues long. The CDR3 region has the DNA TGTGCCATCAGTGACCCCGGGACAGCGTCCTACGAGCAGTACTTC. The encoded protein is CAISDPGTASYEQYF.

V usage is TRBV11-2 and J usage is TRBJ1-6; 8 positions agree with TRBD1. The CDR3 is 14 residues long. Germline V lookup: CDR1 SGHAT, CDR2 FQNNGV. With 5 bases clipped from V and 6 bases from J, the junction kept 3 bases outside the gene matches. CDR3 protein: CASSEQGVNSPLHF. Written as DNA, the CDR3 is TGTGCCAGCAGCGAACAGGGGGTTAATTCACCCCTCCACTTT.

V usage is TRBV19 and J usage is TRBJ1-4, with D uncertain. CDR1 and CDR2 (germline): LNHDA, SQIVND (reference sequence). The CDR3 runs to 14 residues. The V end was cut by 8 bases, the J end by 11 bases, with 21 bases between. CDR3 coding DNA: TGTGCCAGTCGGGAGGGAGAGCGCCCGGGGAAACTGTTTTTT. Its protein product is CASREGERPGKLFF.

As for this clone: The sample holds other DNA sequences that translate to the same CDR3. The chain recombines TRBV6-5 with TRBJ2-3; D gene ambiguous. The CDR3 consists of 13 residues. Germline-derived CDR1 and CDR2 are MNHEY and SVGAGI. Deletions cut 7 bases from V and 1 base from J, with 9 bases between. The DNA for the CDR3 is TGTGCCAGCAAGGAGAAGGGCACAGATACGCAGTATTTT. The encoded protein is CASKEKGTDTQYF.

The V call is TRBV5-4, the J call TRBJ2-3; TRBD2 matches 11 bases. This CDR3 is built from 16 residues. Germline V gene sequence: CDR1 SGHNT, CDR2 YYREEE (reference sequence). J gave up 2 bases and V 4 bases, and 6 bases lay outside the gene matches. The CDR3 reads CASSPSGGTPTDTQYF. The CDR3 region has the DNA TGTGCCAGCAGCCCTAGCGGGGGGACGCCCACAGATACGCAGTATTTT.

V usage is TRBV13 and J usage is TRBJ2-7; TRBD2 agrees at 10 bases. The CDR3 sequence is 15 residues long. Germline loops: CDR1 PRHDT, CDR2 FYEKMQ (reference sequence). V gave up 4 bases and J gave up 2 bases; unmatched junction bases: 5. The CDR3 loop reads CASSSRAGGPYEQYF. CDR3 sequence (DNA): TGTGCCAGCAGCTCAAGAGCGGGAGGGCCCTACGAGCAGTACTTC.

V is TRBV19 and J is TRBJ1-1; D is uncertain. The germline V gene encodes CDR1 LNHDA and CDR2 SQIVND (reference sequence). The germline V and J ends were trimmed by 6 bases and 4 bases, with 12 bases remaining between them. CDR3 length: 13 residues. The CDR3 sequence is CASSESTGTEAFF. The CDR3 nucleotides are TGTGCCAGTAGCGAATCGACGGGCACTGAAGCTTTCTTT.

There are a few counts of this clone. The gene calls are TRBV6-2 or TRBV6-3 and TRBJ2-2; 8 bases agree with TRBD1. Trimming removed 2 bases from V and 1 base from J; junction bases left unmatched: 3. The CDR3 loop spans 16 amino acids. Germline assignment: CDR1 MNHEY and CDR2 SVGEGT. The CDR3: CASSYPGTGNTGELFF. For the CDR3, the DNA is TGTGCCAGCAGTTACCCCGGGACAGGGAACACCGGGGAGCTGTTTTTT.

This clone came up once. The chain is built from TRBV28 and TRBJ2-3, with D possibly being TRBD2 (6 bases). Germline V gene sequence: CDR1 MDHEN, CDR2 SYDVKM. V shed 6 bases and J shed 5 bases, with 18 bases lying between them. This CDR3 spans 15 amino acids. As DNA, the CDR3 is TGTGCCAGCAGACCTCGGGAGAGGTATAAAGATACGCAGTATTTT. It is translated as CASRPRERYKDTQYF.

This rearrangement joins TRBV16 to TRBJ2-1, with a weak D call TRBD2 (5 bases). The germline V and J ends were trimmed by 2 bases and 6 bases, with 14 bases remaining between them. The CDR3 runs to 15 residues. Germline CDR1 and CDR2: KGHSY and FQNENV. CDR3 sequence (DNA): TGTGCCAGCAGCCAAGTATCCGGGAATCGCAATGAGCAGTTCTTC. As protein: CASSQVSGNRNEQFF.

CDR3 nucleotide sequence: TGTGCCAGCAGTATGGGACAGGGGGTAGGATATGGCTACACCTTC. This codes for CASSMGQGVGYGYTF. This rearrangement joins TRBV2 to TRBJ1-2, with TRBD1 identical over 11 bases. Germline-derived CDR1 and CDR2 are SNHLY and FYNNEI. CDR3 length: 15 amino acids. The trim removed 5 bases at V and 5 bases at J, leaving 7 bases unmatched.

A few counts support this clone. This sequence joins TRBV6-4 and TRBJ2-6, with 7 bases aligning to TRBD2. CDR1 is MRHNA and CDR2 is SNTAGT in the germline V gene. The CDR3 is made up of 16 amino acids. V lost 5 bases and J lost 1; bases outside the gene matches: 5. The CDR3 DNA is TGTGCCAGCAGTCCACGACTAGCATCTGGGGCCAACGTCCTGACTTTC. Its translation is CASSPRLASGANVLTF.

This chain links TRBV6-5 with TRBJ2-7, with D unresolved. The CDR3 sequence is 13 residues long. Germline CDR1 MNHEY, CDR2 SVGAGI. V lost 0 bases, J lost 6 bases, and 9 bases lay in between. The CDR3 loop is CASSYSNPGEQYF. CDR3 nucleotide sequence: TGTGCCAGCAGTTACTCGAATCCAGGCGAGCAGTACTTC.

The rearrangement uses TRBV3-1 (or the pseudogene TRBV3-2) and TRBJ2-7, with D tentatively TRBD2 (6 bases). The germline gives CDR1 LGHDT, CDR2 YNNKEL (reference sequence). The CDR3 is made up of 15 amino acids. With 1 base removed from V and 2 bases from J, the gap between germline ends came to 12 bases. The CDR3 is CASSQGRATTYEQYF. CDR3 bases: TGTGCCAGCAGCCAAGGGAGGGCTACCACCTACGAGCAGTACTTC.

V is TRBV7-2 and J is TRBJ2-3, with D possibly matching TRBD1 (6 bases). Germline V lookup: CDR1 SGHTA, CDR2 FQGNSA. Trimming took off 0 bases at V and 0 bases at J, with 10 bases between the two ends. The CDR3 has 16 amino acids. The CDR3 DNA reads TGTGCCAGCAGCTTAGCAGGGGGTTTTAGCACAGATACGCAGTATTTT. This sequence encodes CASSLAGGFSTDTQYF.

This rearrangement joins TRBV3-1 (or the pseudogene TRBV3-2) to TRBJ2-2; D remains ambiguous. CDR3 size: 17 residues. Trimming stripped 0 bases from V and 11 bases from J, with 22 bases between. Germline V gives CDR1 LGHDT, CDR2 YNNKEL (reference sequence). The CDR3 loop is CASSQDRSYLLPIELFF. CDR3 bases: TGTGCCAGCAGCCAAGATCGGAGCTACCTACTTCCCATTGAGCTGTTTTTT.

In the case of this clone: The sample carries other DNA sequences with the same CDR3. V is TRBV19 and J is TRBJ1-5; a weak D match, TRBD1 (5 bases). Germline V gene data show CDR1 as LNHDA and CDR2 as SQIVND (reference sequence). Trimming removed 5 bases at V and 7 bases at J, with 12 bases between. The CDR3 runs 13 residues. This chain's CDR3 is CASSRGVGQPQHF. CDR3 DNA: TGTGCCAGTAGTCGGGGGGTAGGCCAGCCCCAGCATTTT.

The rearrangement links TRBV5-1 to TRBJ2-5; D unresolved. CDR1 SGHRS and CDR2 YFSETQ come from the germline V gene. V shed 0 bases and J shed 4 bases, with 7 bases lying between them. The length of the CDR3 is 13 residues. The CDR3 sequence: CASSLVSGETQYF. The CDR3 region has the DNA TGCGCCAGCAGCTTGGTCTCAGGAGAGACCCAGTACTTC.

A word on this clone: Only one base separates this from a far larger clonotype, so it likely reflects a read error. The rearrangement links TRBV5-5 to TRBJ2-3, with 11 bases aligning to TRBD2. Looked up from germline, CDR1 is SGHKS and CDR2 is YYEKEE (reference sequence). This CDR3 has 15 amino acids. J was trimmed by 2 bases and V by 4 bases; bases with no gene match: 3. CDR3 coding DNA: TGTGCCAGCAGCCTGGGACTAGCGGTCACAGATACGCAGTATTTT. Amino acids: CASSLGLAVTDTQYF.

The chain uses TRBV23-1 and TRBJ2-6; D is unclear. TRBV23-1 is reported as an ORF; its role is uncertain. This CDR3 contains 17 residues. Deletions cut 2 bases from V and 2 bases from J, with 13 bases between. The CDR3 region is CASSQVLSTPGANVLTF. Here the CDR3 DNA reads TGCGCCAGCAGTCAAGTGTTAAGCACTCCTGGGGCCAACGTCCTGACTTTC.

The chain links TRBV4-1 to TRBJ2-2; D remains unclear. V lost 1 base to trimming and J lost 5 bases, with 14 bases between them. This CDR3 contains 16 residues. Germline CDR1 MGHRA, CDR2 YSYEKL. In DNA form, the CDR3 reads TGCGCCAGCAGCCAAGGCAGGCCGCCCATGACCGGGGAGCTGTTTTTT. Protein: CASSQGRPPMTGELFF.

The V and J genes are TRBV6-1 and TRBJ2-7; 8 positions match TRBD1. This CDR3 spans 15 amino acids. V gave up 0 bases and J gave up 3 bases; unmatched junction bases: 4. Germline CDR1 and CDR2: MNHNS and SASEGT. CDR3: CASSEATGEVYEQYF. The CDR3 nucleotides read TGTGCCAGCAGTGAAGCGACAGGGGAAGTCTACGAGCAGTACTTC.

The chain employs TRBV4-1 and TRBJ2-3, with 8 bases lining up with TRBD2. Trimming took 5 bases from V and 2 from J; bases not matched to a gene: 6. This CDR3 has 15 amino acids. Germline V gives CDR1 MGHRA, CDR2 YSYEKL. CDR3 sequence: CASSFGGAPTDTQYF. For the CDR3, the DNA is TGCGCCAGCAGCTTCGGGGGGGCCCCCACAGATACGCAGTATTTT.